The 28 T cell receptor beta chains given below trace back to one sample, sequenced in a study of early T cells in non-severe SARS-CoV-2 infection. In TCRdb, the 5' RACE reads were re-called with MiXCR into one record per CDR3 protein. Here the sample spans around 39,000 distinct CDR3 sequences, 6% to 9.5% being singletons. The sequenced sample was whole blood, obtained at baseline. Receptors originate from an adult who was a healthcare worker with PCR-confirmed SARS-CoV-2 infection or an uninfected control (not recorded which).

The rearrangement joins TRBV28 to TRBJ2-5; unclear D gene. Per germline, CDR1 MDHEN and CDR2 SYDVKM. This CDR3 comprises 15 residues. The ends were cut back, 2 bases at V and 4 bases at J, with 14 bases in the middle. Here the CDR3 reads CASSLGGARPETQYF. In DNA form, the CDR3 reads TGTGCCAGCAGTTTAGGCGGCGCTAGACCAGAGACCCAGTACTTC.

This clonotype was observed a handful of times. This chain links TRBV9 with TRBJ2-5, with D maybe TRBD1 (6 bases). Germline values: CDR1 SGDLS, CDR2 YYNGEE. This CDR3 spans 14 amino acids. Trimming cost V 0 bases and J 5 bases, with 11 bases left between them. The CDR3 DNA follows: TGTGCCAGCAGCGTAGACACAGGGAAGGAGACCCAGTACTTC. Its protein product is CASSVDTGKETQYF. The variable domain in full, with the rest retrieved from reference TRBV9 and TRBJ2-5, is DSGVTQTPKHLITATGQRVTLRCSPRSGDLSVYWYQQSLDQGLQFLIQYYNGEERAKGNILERFSAQQFPDLHSELNLSSLELGDSALYFCASSVDTGKETQYFGPGTRLLVL.

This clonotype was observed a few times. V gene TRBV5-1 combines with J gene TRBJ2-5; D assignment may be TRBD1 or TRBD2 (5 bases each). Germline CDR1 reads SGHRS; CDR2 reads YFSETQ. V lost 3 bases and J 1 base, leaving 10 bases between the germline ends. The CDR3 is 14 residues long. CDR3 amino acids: CASSSGTFQETQYF. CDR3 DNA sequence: TGCGCCAGCAGCTCCGGGACGTTCCAAGAGACCCAGTACTTC.

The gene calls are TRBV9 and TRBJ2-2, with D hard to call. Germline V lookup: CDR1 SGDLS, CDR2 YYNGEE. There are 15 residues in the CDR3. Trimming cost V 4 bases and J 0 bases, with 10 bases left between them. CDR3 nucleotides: TGTGCCAGCAGCCCCGGGCACGCGAACACCGGGGAGCTGTTTTTT. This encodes CASSPGHANTGELFF.

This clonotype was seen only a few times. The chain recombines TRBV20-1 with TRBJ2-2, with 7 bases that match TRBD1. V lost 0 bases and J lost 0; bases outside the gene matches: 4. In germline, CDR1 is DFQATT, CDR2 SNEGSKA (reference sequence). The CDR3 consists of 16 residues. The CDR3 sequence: CSARDGTAANTGELFF. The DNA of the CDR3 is TGCAGTGCTAGAGATGGGACAGCCGCGAACACCGGGGAGCTGTTTTTT.

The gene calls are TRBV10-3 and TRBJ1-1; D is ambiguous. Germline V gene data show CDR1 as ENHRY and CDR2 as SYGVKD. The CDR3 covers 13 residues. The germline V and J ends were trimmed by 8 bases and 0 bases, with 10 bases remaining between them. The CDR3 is CAISPQLNTEAFF. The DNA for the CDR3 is TGTGCCATCTCGCCGCAGTTGAACACTGAAGCTTTCTTT.

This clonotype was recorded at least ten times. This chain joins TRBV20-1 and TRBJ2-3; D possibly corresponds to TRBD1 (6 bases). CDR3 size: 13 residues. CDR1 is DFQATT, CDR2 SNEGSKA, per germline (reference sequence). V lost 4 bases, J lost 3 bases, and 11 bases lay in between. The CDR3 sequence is CSAKRQDTDTQYF. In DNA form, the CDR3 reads TGCAGTGCTAAGCGACAGGATACAGATACGCAGTATTTT.

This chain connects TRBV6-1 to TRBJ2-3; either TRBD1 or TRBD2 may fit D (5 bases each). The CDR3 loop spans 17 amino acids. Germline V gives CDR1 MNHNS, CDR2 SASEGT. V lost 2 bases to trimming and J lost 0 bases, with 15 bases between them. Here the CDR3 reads CASSELTGAASTDTQYF. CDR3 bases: TGTGCCAGCAGTGAACTAACCGGGGCTGCTAGCACAGATACGCAGTATTTT.

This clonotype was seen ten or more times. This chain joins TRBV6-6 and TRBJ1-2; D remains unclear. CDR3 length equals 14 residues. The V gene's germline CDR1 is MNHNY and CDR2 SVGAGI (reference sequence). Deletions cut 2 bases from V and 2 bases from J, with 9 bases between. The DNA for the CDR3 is TGTGCCAGCAGTTACACCGGGTCCAACTATGGCTACACCTTC. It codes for CASSYTGSNYGYTF.

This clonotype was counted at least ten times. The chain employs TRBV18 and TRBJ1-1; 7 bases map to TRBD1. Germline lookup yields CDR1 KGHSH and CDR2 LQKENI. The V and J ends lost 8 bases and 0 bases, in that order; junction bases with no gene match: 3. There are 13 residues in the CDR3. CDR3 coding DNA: TGTGCCAGCACGACAGGGTTGAACACTGAAGCTTTCTTT. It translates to CASTTGLNTEAFF.

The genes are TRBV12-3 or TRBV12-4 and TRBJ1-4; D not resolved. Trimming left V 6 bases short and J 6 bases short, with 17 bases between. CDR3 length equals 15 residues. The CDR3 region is CASRETFWRDEKLFF. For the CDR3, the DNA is TGTGCCAGCAGAGAGACCTTTTGGAGGGATGAAAAACTGTTTTTT.

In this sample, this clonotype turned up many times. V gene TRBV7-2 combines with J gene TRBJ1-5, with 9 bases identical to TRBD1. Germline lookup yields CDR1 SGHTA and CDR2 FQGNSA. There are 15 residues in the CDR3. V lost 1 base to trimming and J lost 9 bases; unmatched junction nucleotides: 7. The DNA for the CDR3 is TGTGCCAGCAGCTTAGGACAGGGGGGGCTGTGGCCCCAGCATTTT. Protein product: CASSLGQGGLWPQHF.

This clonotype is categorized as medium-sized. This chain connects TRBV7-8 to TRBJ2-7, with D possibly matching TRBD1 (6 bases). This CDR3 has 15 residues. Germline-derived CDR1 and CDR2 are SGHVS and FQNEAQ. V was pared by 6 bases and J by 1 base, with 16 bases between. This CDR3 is CASRPRQGISYEQYF. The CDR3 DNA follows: TGTGCCAGCAGACCCCGCCAGGGGATTTCCTACGAGCAGTACTTC.

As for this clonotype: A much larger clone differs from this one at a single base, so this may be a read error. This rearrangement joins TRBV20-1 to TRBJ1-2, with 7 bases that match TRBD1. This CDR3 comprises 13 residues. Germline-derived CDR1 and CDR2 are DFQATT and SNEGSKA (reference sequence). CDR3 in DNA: TGCAATGCTAGAGGGGACAGACCCTATGGCTACACCTTC. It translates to CNARGDRPYGYTF.

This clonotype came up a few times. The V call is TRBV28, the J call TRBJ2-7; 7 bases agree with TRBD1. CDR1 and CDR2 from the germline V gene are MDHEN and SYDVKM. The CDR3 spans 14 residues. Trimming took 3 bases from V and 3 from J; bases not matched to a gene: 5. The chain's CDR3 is CASSFSGTVYEQYF. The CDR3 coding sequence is TGTGCCAGCAGTTTTTCCGGGACAGTCTACGAGCAGTACTTC.

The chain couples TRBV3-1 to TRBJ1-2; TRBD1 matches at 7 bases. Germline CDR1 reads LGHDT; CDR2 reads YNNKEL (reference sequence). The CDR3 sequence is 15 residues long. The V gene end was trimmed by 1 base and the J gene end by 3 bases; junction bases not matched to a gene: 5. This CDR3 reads CASSQAGTDYYGYTF. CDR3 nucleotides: TGTGCCAGCAGCCAAGCCGGGACAGACTACTATGGCTACACCTTC.

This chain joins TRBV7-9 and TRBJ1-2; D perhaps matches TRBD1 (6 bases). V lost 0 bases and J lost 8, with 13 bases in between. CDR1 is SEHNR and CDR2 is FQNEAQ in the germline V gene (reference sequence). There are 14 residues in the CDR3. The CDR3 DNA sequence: TGTGCCAGCAGCTTAGCGAGGGGGACGAAGGGCTACACCTTC. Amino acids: CASSLARGTKGYTF.

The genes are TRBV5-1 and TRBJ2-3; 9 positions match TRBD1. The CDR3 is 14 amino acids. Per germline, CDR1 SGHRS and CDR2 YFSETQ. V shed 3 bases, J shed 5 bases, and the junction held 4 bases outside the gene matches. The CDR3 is CASSSDRGKDTQYF. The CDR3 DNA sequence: TGCGCCAGCAGCTCGGACAGGGGTAAAGATACGCAGTATTTT.

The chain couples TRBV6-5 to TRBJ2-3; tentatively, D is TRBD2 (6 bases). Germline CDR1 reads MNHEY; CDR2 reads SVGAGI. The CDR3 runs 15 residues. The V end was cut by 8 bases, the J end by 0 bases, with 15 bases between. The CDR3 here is CASGQPGDSTDTQYF. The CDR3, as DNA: TGTGCCAGCGGCCAACCGGGGGATAGCACAGATACGCAGTATTTT.

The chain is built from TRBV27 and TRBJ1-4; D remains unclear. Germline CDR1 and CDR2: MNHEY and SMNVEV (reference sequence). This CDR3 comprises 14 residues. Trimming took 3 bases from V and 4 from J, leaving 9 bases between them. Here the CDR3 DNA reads TGTGCCAGCAGTTTGGAAGGGCATAATGAAAAACTGTTTTTT. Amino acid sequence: CASSLEGHNEKLFF.

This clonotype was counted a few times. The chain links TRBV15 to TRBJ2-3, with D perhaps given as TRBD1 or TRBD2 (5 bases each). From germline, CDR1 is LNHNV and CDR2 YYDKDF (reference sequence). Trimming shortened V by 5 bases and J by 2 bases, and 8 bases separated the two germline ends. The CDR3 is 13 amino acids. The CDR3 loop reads CATSGDLTDTQYF. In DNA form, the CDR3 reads TGTGCCACCAGCGGGGACCTCACAGATACGCAGTATTTT.

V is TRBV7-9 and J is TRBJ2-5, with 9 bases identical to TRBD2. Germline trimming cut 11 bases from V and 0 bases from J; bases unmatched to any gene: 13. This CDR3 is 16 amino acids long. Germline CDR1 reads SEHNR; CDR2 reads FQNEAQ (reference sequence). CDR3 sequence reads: CALGSGGLRDQETQYF. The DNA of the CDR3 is TGTGCCCTGGGTAGCGGGGGCCTAAGAGACCAAGAGACCCAGTACTTC.

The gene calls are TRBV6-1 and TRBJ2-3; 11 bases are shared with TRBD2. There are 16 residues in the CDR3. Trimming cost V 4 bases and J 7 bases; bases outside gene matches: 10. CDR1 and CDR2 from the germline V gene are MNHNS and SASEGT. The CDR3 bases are TGTGCCAGCAGTGCACGACTAGCGGGATCGGCCAATACGCAGTATTTT. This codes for CASSARLAGSANTQYF.

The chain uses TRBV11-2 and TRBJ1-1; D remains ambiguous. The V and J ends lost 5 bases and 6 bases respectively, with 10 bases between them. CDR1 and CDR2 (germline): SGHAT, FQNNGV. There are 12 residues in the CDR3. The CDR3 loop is CASSLGFPEAFF. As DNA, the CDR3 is TGTGCCAGCAGCCTTGGTTTCCCTGAAGCTTTCTTT.

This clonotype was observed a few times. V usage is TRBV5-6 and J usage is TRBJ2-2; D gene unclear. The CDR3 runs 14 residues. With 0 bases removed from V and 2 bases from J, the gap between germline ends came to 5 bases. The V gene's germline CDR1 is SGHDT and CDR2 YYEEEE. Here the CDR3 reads CASSLAPNTGELFF. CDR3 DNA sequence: TGTGCCAGCAGCTTGGCCCCTAACACCGGGGAGCTGTTTTTT.

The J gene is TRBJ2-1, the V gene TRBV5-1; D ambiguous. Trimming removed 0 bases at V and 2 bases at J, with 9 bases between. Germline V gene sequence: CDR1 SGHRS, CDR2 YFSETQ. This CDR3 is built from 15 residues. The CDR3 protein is CASSLGVEPYNEQFF. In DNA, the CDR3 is TGCGCCAGCAGCTTGGGGGTGGAACCCTACAATGAGCAGTTCTTC.

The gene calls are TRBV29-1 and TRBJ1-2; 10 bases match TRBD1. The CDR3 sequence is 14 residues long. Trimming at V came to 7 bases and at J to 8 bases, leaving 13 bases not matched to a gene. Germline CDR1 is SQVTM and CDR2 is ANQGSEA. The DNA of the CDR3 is TGCAGCGGCTCCGACGGGACAGGGGTCGGCGGCTACACCTTC. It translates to CSGSDGTGVGGYTF.

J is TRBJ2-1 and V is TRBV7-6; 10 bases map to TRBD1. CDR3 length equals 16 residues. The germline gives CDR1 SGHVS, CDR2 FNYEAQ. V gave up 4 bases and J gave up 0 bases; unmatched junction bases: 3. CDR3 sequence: CASSSRTGGSYNEQFF. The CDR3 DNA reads TGTGCCAGCAGCTCCCGGACAGGGGGCTCCTACAATGAGCAGTTCTTC.